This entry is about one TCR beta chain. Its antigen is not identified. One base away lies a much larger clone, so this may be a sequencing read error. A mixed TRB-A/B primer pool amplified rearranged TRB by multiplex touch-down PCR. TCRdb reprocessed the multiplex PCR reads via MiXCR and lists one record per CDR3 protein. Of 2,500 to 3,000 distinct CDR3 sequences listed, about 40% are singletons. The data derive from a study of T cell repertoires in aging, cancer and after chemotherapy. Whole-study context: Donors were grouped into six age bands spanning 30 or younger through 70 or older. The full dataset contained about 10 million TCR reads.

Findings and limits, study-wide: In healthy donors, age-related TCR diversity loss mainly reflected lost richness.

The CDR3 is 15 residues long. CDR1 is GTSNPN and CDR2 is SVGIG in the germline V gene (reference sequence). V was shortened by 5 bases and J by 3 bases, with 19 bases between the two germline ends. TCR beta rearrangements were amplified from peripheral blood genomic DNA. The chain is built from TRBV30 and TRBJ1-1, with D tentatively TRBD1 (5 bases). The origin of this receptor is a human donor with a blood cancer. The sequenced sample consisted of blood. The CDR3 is CAWRIGERDYTEAFF. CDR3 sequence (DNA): TGTGCCTGGCGCATTGGGGAAAGGGACTACACTGAAGCTTTCTTT. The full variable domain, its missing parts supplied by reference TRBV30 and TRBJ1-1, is SQTIHQWPATLVQPVGSPLSLECTVEGTSNPNLYWYRQAAGRGLQLLFYSVGIGQISSEVPQNLSASRPQDRQFILSSKKLLLSDSGFYLCAWRIGERDYTEAFFGQGTRLTVV.